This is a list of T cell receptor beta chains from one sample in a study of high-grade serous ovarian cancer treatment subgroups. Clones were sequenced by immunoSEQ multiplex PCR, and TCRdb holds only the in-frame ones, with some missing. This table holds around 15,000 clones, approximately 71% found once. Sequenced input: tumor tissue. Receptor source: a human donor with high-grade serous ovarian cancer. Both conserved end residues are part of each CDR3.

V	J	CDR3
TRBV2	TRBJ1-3	CASSDEALSGNTIYF
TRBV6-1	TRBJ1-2	CASTRDRGNYGYTF
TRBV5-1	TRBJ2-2	CASRGLGVGSGELFF
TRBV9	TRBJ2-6	CASSVAGGGALTGANVLTF
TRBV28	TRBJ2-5	CASSLRETQYF
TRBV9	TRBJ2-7	CASSVGDSSLSYEQYF
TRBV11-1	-	CASSPGQGINEQYF
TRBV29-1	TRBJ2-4	CSVINFRGNIQYF
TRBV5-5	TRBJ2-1	CASSLALAGAYNEQFF
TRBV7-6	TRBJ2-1	CASSNPRGGSSHNEQFF
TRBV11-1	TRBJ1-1	CASSPGARNTEAFF
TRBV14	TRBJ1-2	CASSQDQGNYGYTF
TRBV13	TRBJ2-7	CASSLNRGREQYF
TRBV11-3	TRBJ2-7	CASSFSVGHSYEQYF
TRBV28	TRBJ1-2	CASSYRGDNYGYTF
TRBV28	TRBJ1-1	CASRPRGGTEAFF
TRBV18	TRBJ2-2	CASSPTYRGTGELFF
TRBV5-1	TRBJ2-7	CASSQKETGRDEQYF
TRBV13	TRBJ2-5	CASSPGRSGGQETQYF
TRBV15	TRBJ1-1	CATSRQGTEAFF
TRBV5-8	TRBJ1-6	CASSARVGGSPLHF
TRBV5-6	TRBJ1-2	CASSLGQILSWGYTF
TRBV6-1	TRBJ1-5	CASSEARDRGNQPQHF
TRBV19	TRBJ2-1	CASSMSANEQFF
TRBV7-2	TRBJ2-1	CASRPKTPPSGYSYNEQFF
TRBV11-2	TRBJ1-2	CASSPGQGLYGYTF
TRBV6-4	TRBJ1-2	CASSPEGTIYGYTF
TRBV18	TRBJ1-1	CASSSLNGRRDTEAFF
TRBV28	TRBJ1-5	CASSSPGKYINQPQHF
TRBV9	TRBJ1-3	CASSGDRGYSGNTIYF
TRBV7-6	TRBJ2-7	CASSLSGVSSYEQYF
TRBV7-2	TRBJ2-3	CASSLFSGGTTDTQYF
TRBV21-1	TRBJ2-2	CASSKGHGLAGGELFF
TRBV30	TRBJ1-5	CAWTRTGGNQPQHF
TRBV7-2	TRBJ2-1	CASSLGGTRGARGQFF
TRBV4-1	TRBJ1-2	CASSSTAYGYTF
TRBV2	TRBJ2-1	CASFSTGLDVTYNEQFF
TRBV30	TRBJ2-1	CAWSERWDSYNEQFF
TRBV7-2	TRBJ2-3	CASSLSPPGASGATDTQYF
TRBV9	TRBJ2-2	CASSVGPGELFF
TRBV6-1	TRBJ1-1	CATLGQNFAEAFF
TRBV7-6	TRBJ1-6	CASSLGAGPGSPLHF
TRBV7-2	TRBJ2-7	CASSSATGNEQYF
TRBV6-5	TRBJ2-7	CASSYHSGQSSYEQYF
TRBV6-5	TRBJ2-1	CASRDGLHEQFF
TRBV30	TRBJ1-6	CAWSTTTGWNSPLHF
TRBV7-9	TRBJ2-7	CASTTGGGEQYF
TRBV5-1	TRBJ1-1	CASSQRTGMNTEAFF
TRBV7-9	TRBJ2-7	CASSPIGTDRYEQYF
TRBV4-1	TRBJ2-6	CASSHVGSGANVLTF
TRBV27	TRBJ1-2	CASSPEGRPYGYTF
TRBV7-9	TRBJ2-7	CASSPGFEGYEQYF
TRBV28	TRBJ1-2	CASSLQGGYGYTF
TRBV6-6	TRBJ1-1	CASSYGFETEAFF
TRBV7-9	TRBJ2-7	CASSLEDRDASYEQYF
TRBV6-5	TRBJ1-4	CASSPGGPNEKLFF